The text below deals with one T cell receptor (beta chain). Its antigen specificity is not known. No per-base quality is available; no much larger clone lies one base away. This entry belongs to a study of blood T cell repertoires in COVID-19 (dated by TCRdb to the early 2020s). With respect to the entire study: Collaborator samples came from the United States, Italy and Spain and covered acute and convalescent phases of COVID-19. The material from the prospective study consisted of cDNA or gDNA derived from T cells, B-cell-depleted T cells, or PBMCs. Deeply sampled blood TCRbeta repertoires from subjects exposed to, actively infected with, or recovered from COVID-19 were included in the dataset. A freely available public database, intended as a resource for researchers studying the immune response to SARS-CoV-2, is where the repertoires were released. Samples came from the ongoing ImmuneRACE study (first 160 participants) plus 1,254 subjects from 6 global collaborators. Nearly every sample came with metadata listing a de-identified subject ID, COVID-19 status, age in years and sex. Where HLA class I and class II types were available, the types were taken from metadata supplied by the sample provider, not from assay-based typing.

What the work shows at the level of the full study, not this receptor alone: The amount of clinical and demographic metadata varied by source and participant and was provided uncurated.

TCRbeta CDR3 regions were amplified from genomic DNA using the immunoSEQ Assay, a bias-controlled multiplex PCR. The paper's processing steps were these. Within the assay, amplification of reference gene primers was used to estimate how many nucleated cells each sample contained. To quantify the absolute abundance of each unique TCRbeta CDR3 rearrangement, sequence reads were collapsed and filtered. For each sample, productive Simpson clonality was calculated as the square root of Simpson's diversity index across productive rearrangements. Drawn from immuneACCESS, this table holds only the in-frame rearrangements with V and J called that TCRdb kept. Clones are partly lost; checked studies trace under half to an unresolved V gene and leave the rest unexplained. That table supplies the V and J calls and clone size; D and trimming were determined from the DNA. Within this sample are roughly 250,000 clones, with around 82% of them counted one time only. In total, the top ten clones hold approximately 4% of the sample.

In the prospective study, participants were about 18 to 90 years old, resided in about two dozen geographic areas of the United States, and were enrolled through a virtual design. In the prospective study, participants were assigned to cohorts based on the clinical history participants reported in a screening survey and a study questionnaire. A participant counted as exposed if, within 2 weeks of entering the study, that participant had been in contact with someone who had a PCR-confirmed or clinician-diagnosed COVID-19 case. Each participant in the prospective study had whole blood, serum and a nasopharyngeal or oropharyngeal swab collected by mobile phlebotomists. Over an approximately 2-month period, participants in the prospective study had the option of providing additional blood draws and questionnaires. Prospective study blood samples were shipped either frozen or at room temperature before DNA extraction.

The sequence derives from a woman between 40 and 50 years old who had been exposed to COVID-19. Specimen: PBMCs or T cells enriched from blood (not recorded which).

The CDR3: CSARAGEGNTEAFF. The bases are TGCAGTGCTCGTGCGGGAGAGGGGAACACTGAAGCTTTCTTT. The chain uses TRBV20-1 and TRBJ1-1; the D gene cannot be named for sure. V loses 5 bases of germline sequence and J loses 1 base, and the interval between the two ends is 14 bases. The CDR3 starts with the cysteine, ends with the phenylalanine, and has 14 residues. Kept here is only the CDR3 DNA, which spans 42 bases and is read in frame from base 1. In the germline V gene (reference sequence), CDR1 corresponds to DFQATT and CDR2 to SNEGSKA.